These 19 T cell receptor beta chains share one sample of origin, sequenced in a study of cytomegalovirus exposure and HLA in healthy donors. Libraries were prepared by immunoSEQ multiplex PCR; TCRdb keeps only in-frame clonotypes and omits some of them. This table has 76,000 or so clones, roughly 94% appearing once. Sequencing was performed on PBMCs. All receptors come from a woman in her late teens or twenties in good health and CMV-seropositive.

The gene calls are TRBV25-1 and TRBJ2-4, with 7 bases aligning to TRBD1. Looked up from germline, CDR1 is MGHDK and CDR2 is SYGVNS. This CDR3 comprises 14 residues. V shed 4 bases, J shed 10 bases, and the junction held 10 bases outside the gene matches. In DNA, the CDR3 is TGTGCCAGCAGTGGGACAGGCCCTTCCAGAATTCAGTACTTC. It codes for CASSGTGPSRIQYF.

The chain carries TRBV5-1 and TRBJ2-5, with a possible D match to TRBD1 (5 bases). The V and J ends lost 3 bases and 5 bases respectively, with 14 bases between them. Looked up from germline, CDR1 is SGHRS and CDR2 is YFSETQ. The CDR3 runs to 14 residues. The CDR3 spells CASSSVGLQETQYF. The CDR3 nucleotides read TGCGCCAGCAGCTCAGTGGGGCTCCAGGAGACCCAGTACTTC.

The chain carries TRBV5-1 and TRBJ2-1; 8 bases agree with TRBD1. From germline, CDR1 is SGHRS and CDR2 YFSETQ. Unmatched junction bases numbered 7, after V lost 4 bases and J lost 4 bases. This CDR3 spans 15 amino acids. In DNA form, the CDR3 reads TGCGCCAGCAGCCAACAGGGGGACCCTTACAATGAGCAGTTCTTC. Amino acid sequence: CASSQQGDPYNEQFF. The entire variable domain, with the rest obtained from reference TRBV5-1 and TRBJ2-1, is as follows: KAGVTQTPRYLIKTRGQQVTLSCSPISGHRSVSWYQQTPGQGLQFLFEYFSETQRNKGNFPGRFSGRQFSNSRSEMNVSTLELGDSALYLCASSQQGDPYNEQFFGPGTRLTVL.

The J gene is TRBJ2-7, the V gene TRBV5-1; 7 nucleotides match TRBD1. Germline V CDR1 and CDR2: SGHRS, YFSETQ. This CDR3 is built from 14 residues. V dropped 5 bases and J dropped 2; count of bases not matched to a gene: 7. The CDR3, as DNA: TGCGCCAGCAGGAGATGGACAGGCCCCTACGAGCAGTACTTC. Its protein product is CASRRWTGPYEQYF. The full variable domain, rest sourced from reference TRBV5-1 and TRBJ2-7, is KAGVTQTPRYLIKTRGQQVTLSCSPISGHRSVSWYQQTPGQGLQFLFEYFSETQRNKGNFPGRFSGRQFSNSRSEMNVSTLELGDSALYLCASRRWTGPYEQYFGPGTRLTVT.

This chain connects TRBV27 to TRBJ1-1; maybe TRBD1 (6 bases). The CDR3 is 16 residues long. Germline V gene data show CDR1 as MNHEY and CDR2 as SMNVEV (reference sequence). Trimming removed 6 bases at V and 3 bases at J, with 20 bases between. For the CDR3, the DNA is TGTGCCAGCAGCGCACACGGGGGGGCACGCTACACTGAAGCTTTCTTT. Protein sequence: CASSAHGGARYTEAFF.

The rearrangement links TRBV18 to TRBJ2-2; 8 bases fit TRBD1. The J segment lost 5 bases and the V segment lost 2 bases, leaving 10 bases of the junction unmatched. The CDR3 is 17 residues long. CDR1 is KGHSH, CDR2 LQKENI, per germline. This chain's CDR3 is CASSPTLQDRDTGELFF. CDR3 nucleotide sequence: TGTGCCAGCTCACCAACCCTCCAGGACAGGGATACCGGGGAGCTGTTTTTT.

The chain is built from TRBV7-2 and TRBJ2-5; D unclear. CDR1 SGHTA and CDR2 FQGNSA come from the germline V gene. This CDR3 comprises 14 residues. The V end lost 2 bases, the J end lost 1 base, and 8 bases lay between the germline ends. This CDR3 reads CASSLTGSQETQYF. As DNA, the CDR3 is TGTGCCAGCAGCTTAACGGGTAGCCAAGAGACCCAGTACTTC. The complete variable domain, with remaining parts taken from reference TRBV7-2 and TRBJ2-5, reads GAGVSQSPSNKVTEKGKDVELRCDPISGHTALYWYRQSLGQGLEFLIYFQGNSAPDKSGLPSDRFSAERTGGSVSTLTIQRTQQEDSAVYLCASSLTGSQETQYFGPGTRLLVL.

V is TRBV7-2 and J is TRBJ2-1; 10 positions agree with TRBD2. The CDR3 length is 15 residues. Trimming removed 2 bases from V and 8 bases from J; junction bases left unmatched: 6. Germline V lookup: CDR1 SGHTA, CDR2 FQGNSA. The CDR3 loop reads CASSLSGRAWDEQFF. The CDR3 nucleotides read TGTGCCAGCAGCTTAAGCGGGAGGGCCTGGGATGAGCAGTTCTTC.

V gene TRBV6-5 combines with J gene TRBJ2-1; 7 nucleotides match TRBD1. Germline V gene sequence: CDR1 MNHEY, CDR2 SVGAGI. The length of the CDR3 is 15 residues. Trimming cost V 2 bases and J 1 base; bases outside gene matches: 2. The CDR3 DNA sequence: TGTGCCAGCAGTTACGGCAGGGGGTCCTACAATGAGCAGTTCTTC. Translated, it gives CASSYGRGSYNEQFF.

The gene calls are TRBV7-2 and TRBJ2-7; TRBD1 matches 7 bases. This CDR3 has 16 residues. Germline V gene data show CDR1 as SGHTA and CDR2 as FQGNSA. V trimming: 4 bases; J trimming: 0 bases; junction bases outside the gene matches: 9. In DNA form, the CDR3 reads TGTGCCAGCAGCTCACGAGCCGGGACAGACTCCTACGAGCAGTACTTC. This codes for CASSSRAGTDSYEQYF.

The chain has TRBV19 and TRBJ2-7; a weak D match, TRBD2 (6 bases). The V end lost 3 bases, the J end lost 3 bases, and 12 bases lay between the germline ends. CDR1 is LNHDA and CDR2 is SQIVND in the germline V gene (reference sequence). This CDR3 is built from 14 residues. As DNA, the CDR3 is TGTGCCAGTAGTATCCGGGACTCCCACTACGAGCAGTACTTC. It translates to CASSIRDSHYEQYF.

The J gene is TRBJ2-3, the V gene TRBV28, with 8 bases lining up with TRBD2. CDR1 MDHEN and CDR2 SYDVKM come from the germline V gene. Trimming removed 1 base from V and 5 bases from J; junction bases left unmatched: 5. This CDR3 has 15 amino acids. The CDR3 reads CASSLFVAGRDTQYF. DNA of the CDR3: TGTGCCAGCAGTTTATTTGTAGCGGGAAGAGATACGCAGTATTTT.

The rearrangement links TRBV18 to TRBJ2-1, with TRBD1 identical over 8 bases. CDR1 is KGHSH, CDR2 LQKENI, per germline. With V trimmed by 6 bases and J by 5 bases, 9 bases remained unmatched. This CDR3 has 15 amino acids. This CDR3 reads CASSLGQAGNNEQFF. CDR3 bases: TGTGCCAGCTCCCTGGGACAGGCTGGCAACAATGAGCAGTTCTTC.

This clone has only one observation. The CDR3 sequence is CASSQGTGGYEQFF. The CDR3 coding sequence is TGCGCCAGCAGCCAGGGGACAGGGGGCTATGAGCAGTTCTTC. V is TRBV4-1 and J is TRBJ2-1; 12 bases match TRBD1. The CDR3 is 14 amino acids. Unmatched junction bases numbered 2, after V lost 3 bases and J lost 8 bases. In germline, CDR1 is MGHRA, CDR2 YSYEKL.

This chain links TRBV11-2 with TRBJ2-7; 7 bases align to TRBD2. The germline V gene has CDR1 SGHAT and CDR2 FQNNGV. CDR3 length equals 14 residues. With 3 bases clipped from V and 4 bases from J, the junction kept 6 bases outside the gene matches. The CDR3 here is CASSFSLAAYEQYF. The CDR3 coding sequence is TGTGCCAGCAGCTTCTCTCTAGCGGCGTACGAGCAGTACTTC. The full variable domain, with the rest looked up from reference TRBV11-2 and TRBJ2-7, is EAGVAQSPRYKIIEKRQSVAFWCNPISGHATLYWYQQILGQGPKLLIQFQNNGVVDDSQLPKDRFSAERLKGVDSTLKIQPAKLEDSAVYLCASSFSLAAYEQYFGPGTRLTVT.

This chain uses TRBV25-1 with TRBJ2-7; 13 bases agree with TRBD2. There are 15 residues in the CDR3. Looked up from germline, CDR1 is MGHDK and CDR2 is SYGVNS. Trimming took 10 bases from V and 2 from J; bases not matched to a gene: 8. The CDR3 spells CATTPLAGGPYEQYF. The CDR3, as DNA: TGTGCCACTACCCCACTAGCGGGAGGGCCCTACGAGCAGTACTTC.

The chain links TRBV6-1 to TRBJ1-5, with D tentatively TRBD1 (6 bases). The CDR3 consists of 18 residues. Germline V gives CDR1 MNHNS, CDR2 SASEGT. The V end was cut by 0 bases, the J end by 3 bases, with 18 bases between. The CDR3 protein is CASSEALEGWTVNQPQHF. The CDR3 region has the DNA TGTGCCAGCAGTGAAGCGCTAGAAGGGTGGACAGTCAATCAGCCCCAGCATTTT.

The chain employs TRBV10-2 and TRBJ1-5; D unresolved. There are 14 residues in the CDR3. V shed 0 bases and J shed 5 bases, with 8 bases lying between them. CDR1 WSHSY and CDR2 SAAADI come from the germline V gene. The CDR3 spells CASSESSIDQPQHF. The CDR3 DNA follows: TGCGCCAGCAGTGAGTCGAGTATCGATCAGCCCCAGCATTTT.

The chain uses TRBV7-2 and TRBJ2-2; D is unresolved. CDR1 and CDR2 from the germline V gene are SGHTA and FQGNSA. CDR3 length: 15 amino acids. Between the trimmed V and J ends, which lost 4 bases and 0 bases, there was a span of 9 bases. The CDR3 loop reads CASSSSTANTGELFF. CDR3 coding DNA: TGTGCCAGCAGCTCCTCAACAGCGAACACCGGGGAGCTGTTTTTT.